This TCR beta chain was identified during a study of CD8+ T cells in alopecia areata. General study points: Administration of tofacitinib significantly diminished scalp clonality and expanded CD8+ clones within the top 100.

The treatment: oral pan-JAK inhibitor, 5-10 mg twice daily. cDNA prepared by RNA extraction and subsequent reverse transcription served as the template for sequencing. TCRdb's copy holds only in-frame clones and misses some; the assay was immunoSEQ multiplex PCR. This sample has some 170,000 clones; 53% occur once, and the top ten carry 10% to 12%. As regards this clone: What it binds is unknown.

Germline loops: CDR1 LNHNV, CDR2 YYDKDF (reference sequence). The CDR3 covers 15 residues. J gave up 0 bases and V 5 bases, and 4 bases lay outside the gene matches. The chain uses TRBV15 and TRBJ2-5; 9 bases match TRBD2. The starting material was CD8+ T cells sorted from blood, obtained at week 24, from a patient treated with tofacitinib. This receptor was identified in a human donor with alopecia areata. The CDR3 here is CATSERGEYQETQYF. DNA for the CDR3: TGTGCCACCAGCGAGCGGGGGGAGTACCAAGAGACCCAGTACTTC.